This TCR beta chain was retrieved from a study of blood T cell repertoires in COVID-19. Study-level information: Acute-phase and convalescent COVID-19 samples originated in the United States, Italy and Spain.

This CDR3 contains 17 residues. The V gene's germline CDR1 is SQVTM and CDR2 ANQGSEA. Trimming cost V 0 bases and J 0 bases; bases outside gene matches: 8. Produced via immunoSEQ multiplex PCR; TCRdb's table is partial and in-frame only. This sample has a few hundred thousand clones, with roughly nine tenths found just once. Sequenced: peripheral blood. This receptor was identified in a woman in her twenties or thirties with COVID-19, enrolled during active disease. The V gene is TRBV29-1, the J gene TRBJ1-3, with TRBD1 identical over 7 bases. CDR3 residues: CSVEDPATGSSGNTIYF. DNA for the CDR3: TGCAGCGTTGAAGATCCCGCGACAGGGAGCTCTGGAAACACCATATATTTT.